This TCR beta chain was sequenced in a study of siplizumab effects on memory and regulatory T cells. Study results and caveats: Naive T cells apparently outstripped memory cells in diversity and seemed major alloresponse contributors.

The CDR3 runs to 11 residues. V gave up 6 bases and J gave up 7 bases, with 9 bases separating them. Per the germline V gene, CDR1 is SNHLY and CDR2 is FYNNEI. Worth noting for this clone: Its antigen is unknown.

Roughly 100,000 TCR templates underwent assay in every sample. The table came from immunoSEQ multiplex PCR; TCRdb's copy has only in-frame clones and leaves some out. This sample has around 100,000 clones; around 92% occur once, and the top ten carry 0.65% to 0.8%. The specimen sequenced was Tregs sorted from blood. The origin of this receptor is a human donor in good health. The chain is built from TRBV2 and TRBJ1-1; no definite D call. In DNA, the CDR3 is TGTGCCAGCAGAATTGAGGTTGAAGCTTTCTTT. Protein: CASRIEVEAFF.